This TCR beta chain originates from a study of blood T cell repertoires in COVID-19 (dated by TCRdb to 2019 to 2021). Regarding the research as a whole: The collaborator samples originated in the United States, Italy and Spain and spanned the acute and convalescent phases of COVID-19. The prospective study material was composed of cDNA or gDNA derived from T cells, B-cell-depleted T cells, or PBMCs. Subjects who had been exposed to COVID-19, were actively infected with it, or had recovered from it provided the deeply sampled blood TCRbeta repertoires that made up the dataset. A freely available public database, intended as a resource for researchers studying the immune response to SARS-CoV-2, is where the repertoires were released. Samples came from the ongoing ImmuneRACE study (first 160 participants) plus 1,254 subjects from 6 global collaborators. Sample metadata almost always included a de-identified subject ID, COVID-19 status, age in years and sex. Where available, HLA class I and class II types were obtained from metadata supplied by the sample provider rather than from assay-based typing.

The collaborating institutions used their own protocols to collect whole blood in K2EDTA tubes. For TCRbeta analysis, collaborator samples were shipped as frozen whole blood, as isolated PBMCs, or as DNA extracted from either sample type. Note on this clone: Its antigen is not yet known. No base quality information exists; no much larger clone differs at one position.

TCRbeta CDR3 regions were amplified from genomic DNA by means of the immunoSEQ Assay, a bias-controlled multiplex PCR. Concerning the study's data processing: Within the assay, amplification of reference gene primers was used to estimate how many nucleated cells each sample contained. Sequence reads were collapsed and filtered to measure the absolute abundance of every unique TCRbeta CDR3 rearrangement. Productive Simpson clonality was computed per sample as the square root of Simpson's diversity index over productive rearrangements. TCRdb holds this immuneACCESS table with in-frame rearrangements only. Some clones are missing; in checked studies, unresolved V genes explain under half, and the rest has no known cause. D and trimming were read from the DNA, whereas the V and J calls and clone size are those reported in that table. The sample data list 200,000 to 300,000 clones, and about 85% of these were observed just once. Of the sample, 4.2% is held by the ten largest clones.

The paper's findings and limits, for the study overall: Clinical and demographic metadata were provided uncurated, with the amount varying by source and participant.

V is reduced by 0 bases and J by 7 bases, leaving a spacing of 20 bases between them. From its cysteine to its phenylalanine, the CDR3 spans 17 amino acids. CDR3 DNA only is kept here, 51 bases in frame from base 1. CDR1 and CDR2, per the germline V gene, are SGHTS and YDEGEE. The clonotype was recovered from a man aged 55 to 70 with acute or convalescent COVID-19. Source material: peripheral blood. The chain is encoded by TRBV5-8 joined to TRBJ2-1; a tentative D call is TRBD1 (6 bases match). The CDR3 loop reads CASSLGQGTIRTNEQFF. The nucleotide sequence reads TGTGCCAGCAGCTTGGGTCAGGGGACCATTCGAACAAATGAGCAGTTCTTC.